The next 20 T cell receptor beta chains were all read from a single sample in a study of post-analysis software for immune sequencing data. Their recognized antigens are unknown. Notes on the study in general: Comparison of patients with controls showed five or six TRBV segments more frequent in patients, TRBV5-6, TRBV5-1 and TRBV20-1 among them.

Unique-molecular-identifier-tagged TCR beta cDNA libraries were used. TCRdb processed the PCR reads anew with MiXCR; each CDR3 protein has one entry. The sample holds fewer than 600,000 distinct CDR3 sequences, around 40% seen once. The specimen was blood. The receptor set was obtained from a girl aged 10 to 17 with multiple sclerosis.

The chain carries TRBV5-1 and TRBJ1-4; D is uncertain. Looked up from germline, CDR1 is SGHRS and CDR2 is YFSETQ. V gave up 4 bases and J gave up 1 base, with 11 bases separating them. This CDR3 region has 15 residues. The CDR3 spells CASSGPEGTNEKLFF. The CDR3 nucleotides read TGCGCCAGCAGCGGGCCGGAGGGAACTAATGAAAAACTGTTTTTT.

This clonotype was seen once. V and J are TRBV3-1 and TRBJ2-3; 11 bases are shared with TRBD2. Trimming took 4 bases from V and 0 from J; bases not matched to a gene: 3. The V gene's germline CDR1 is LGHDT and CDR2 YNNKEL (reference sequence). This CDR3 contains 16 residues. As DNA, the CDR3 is TGTGCCAGCAGCCCTACTAGCGGGAGCAGCACAGATACGCAGTATTTT. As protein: CASSPTSGSSTDTQYF.

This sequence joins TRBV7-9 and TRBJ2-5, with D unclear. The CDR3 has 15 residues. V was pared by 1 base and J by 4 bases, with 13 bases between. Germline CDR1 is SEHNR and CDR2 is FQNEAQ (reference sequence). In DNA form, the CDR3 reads TGTGCCAGCAGCTTAGTCGAGGCAGCCCGAGAGACCCAGTACTTC. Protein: CASSLVEAARETQYF.

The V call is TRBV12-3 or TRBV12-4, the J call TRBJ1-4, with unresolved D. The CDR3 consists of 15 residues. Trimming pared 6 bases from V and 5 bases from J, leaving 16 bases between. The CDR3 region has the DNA TGTGCCAGCAGCTCTCCTCCACGGGAGAATGAAAAACTGTTTTTT. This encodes CASSSPPRENEKLFF.

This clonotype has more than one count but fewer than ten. CDR3 DNA: TGCAGTGCTCCCGGGGTAGCGGAATACAATGAGCAGTTCTTC. Encoded protein: CSAPGVAEYNEQFF. The chain carries TRBV20-1 and TRBJ2-1, with D maybe TRBD2 (6 bases). CDR1 and CDR2 (germline): DFQATT, SNEGSKA (reference sequence). V was clipped by 5 bases and J by 4 bases, with 15 bases between them. The CDR3 has 14 residues.

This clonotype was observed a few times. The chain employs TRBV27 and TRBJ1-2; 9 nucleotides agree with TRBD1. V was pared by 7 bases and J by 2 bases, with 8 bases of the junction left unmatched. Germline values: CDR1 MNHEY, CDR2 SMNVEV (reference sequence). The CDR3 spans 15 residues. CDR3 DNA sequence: TGTGCCAGCATTTCCCGGACAGGGGAAAACTATGGCTACACCTTC. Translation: CASISRTGENYGYTF.

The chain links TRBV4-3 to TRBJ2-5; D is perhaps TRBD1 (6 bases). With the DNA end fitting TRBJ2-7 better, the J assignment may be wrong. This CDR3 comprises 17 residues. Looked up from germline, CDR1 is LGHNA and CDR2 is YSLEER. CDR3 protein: CASSQGVFTGYRDEQYF. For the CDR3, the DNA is TGCGCCAGCAGCCAAGGAGTGTTTACAGGGTATCGGGACGAGCAGTACTTC.

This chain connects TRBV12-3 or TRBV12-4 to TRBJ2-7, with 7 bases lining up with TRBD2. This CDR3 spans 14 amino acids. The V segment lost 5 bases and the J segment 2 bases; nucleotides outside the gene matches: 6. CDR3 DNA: TGTGCCAGCAGTCCCCCGGGACTACCCTACGAGCAGTACTTC. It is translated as CASSPPGLPYEQYF.

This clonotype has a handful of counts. CDR3 residues: CASSPYPDTYEQYF. In DNA, the CDR3 is TGTGCCAGCAGCCCGTACCCGGACACCTACGAGCAGTACTTC. This chain joins TRBV7-3 and TRBJ2-7; weak D call: TRBD1 (5 bases). The CDR3 sequence is 14 residues long. CDR1 and CDR2 (germline): SGHTA, FQGTGA. The germline V and J ends were trimmed by 5 bases and 2 bases, with 13 bases remaining between them.

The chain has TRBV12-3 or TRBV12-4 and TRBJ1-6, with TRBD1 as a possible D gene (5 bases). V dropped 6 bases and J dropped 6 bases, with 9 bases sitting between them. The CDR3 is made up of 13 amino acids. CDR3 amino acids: CASSGTSNSPLHF. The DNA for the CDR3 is TGTGCCAGCAGCGGGACTTCTAATTCACCCCTCCACTTT.

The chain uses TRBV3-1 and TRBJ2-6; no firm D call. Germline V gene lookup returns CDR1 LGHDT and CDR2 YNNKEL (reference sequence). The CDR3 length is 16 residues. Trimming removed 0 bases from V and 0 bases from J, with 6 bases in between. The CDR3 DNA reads TGTGCCAGCAGCCAAGATTATCGCTCTGGGGCCAACGTCCTGACTTTC. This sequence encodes CASSQDYRSGANVLTF.

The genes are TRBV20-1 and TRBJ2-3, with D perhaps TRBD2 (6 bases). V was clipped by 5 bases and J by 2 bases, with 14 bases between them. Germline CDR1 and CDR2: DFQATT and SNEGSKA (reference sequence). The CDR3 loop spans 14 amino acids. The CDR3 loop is CSAGGVSLTDTQYF. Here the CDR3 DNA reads TGCAGTGCTGGCGGGGTTTCCCTCACAGATACGCAGTATTTT.

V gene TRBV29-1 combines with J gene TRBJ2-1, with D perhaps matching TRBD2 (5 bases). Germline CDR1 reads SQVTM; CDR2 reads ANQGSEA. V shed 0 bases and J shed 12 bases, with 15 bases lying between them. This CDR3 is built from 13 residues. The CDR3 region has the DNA TGCAGCGTTGAAGATTTGGCTAGCAGGAGGCAGTTCTTC. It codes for CSVEDLASRRQFF.

CDR3 sequence: CASSVVGDTDTQYF. The CDR3 nucleotides are TGTGCCAGCAGCGTGGTGGGCGACACAGATACGCAGTATTTT. The chain links TRBV9 to TRBJ2-3; D gene ambiguous. Looked up from germline, CDR1 is SGDLS and CDR2 is YYNGEE. This CDR3 has 14 residues. V was cut by 2 bases and J by 2 bases, with 9 bases left in between.

The DNA for the CDR3 is TGCGCCAGCAGCTTGGTACGTACAGGTAGAGCCTACGAGCAGTACTTC. Its protein product is CASSLVRTGRAYEQYF. V is TRBV5-1 and J is TRBJ2-7, with D possibly TRBD1 on 5 matching bases. The CDR3 is made up of 16 amino acids. The V and J ends lost 0 bases and 2 bases respectively, with 15 bases between them. CDR1 is SGHRS, CDR2 YFSETQ, per germline. The full variable domain, its missing parts supplied by reference TRBV5-1 and TRBJ2-7, is KAGVTQTPRYLIKTRGQQVTLSCSPISGHRSVSWYQQTPGQGLQFLFEYFSETQRNKGNFPGRFSGRQFSNSRSEMNVSTLELGDSALYLCASSLVRTGRAYEQYFGPGTRLTVT.

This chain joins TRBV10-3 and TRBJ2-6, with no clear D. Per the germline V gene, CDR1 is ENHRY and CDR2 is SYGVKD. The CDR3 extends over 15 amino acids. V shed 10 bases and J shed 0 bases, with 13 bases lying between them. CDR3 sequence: CATMPQSSGANVLTF. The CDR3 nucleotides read TGTGCCACCATGCCCCAGAGCTCTGGGGCCAACGTCCTGACTTTC.

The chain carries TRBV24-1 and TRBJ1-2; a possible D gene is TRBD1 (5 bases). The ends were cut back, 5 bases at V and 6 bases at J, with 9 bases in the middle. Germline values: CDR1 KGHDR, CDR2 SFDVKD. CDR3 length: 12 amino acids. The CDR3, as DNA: TGTGCCACCAGTGGATCAGGGCATGGCTACACCTTC. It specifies CATSGSGHGYTF.

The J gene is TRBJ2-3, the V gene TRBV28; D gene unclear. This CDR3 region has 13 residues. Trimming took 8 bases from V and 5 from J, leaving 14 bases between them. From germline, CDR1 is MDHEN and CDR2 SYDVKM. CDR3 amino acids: CASLTPPGDTQYF. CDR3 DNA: TGTGCCAGCCTGACCCCTCCGGGAGATACGCAGTATTTT.

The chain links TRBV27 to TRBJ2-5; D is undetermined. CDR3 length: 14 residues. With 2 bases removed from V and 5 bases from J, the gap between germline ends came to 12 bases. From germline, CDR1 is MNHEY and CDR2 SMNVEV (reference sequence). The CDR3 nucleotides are TGTGCCAGCAGTTTAGGGAAGAGCTACGAGACCCAGTACTTC. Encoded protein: CASSLGKSYETQYF.

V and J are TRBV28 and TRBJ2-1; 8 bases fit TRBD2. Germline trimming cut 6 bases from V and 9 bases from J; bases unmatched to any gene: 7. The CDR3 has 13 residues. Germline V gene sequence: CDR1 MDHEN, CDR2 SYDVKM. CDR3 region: CASRTGGAIEQFF. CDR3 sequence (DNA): TGTGCCAGCAGAACCGGGGGGGCTATTGAGCAGTTCTTC.